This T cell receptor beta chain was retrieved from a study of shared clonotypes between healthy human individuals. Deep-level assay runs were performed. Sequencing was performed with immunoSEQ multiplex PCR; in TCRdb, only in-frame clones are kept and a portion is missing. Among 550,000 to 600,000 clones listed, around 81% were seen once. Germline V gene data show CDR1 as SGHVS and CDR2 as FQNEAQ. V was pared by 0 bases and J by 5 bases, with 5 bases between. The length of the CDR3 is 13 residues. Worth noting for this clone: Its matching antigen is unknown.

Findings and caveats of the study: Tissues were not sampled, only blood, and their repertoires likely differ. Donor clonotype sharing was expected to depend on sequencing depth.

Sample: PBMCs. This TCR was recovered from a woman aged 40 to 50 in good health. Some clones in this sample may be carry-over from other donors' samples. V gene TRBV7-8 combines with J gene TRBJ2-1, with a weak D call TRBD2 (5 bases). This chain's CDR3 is CASSLASDNEQFF. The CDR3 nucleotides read TGTGCCAGCAGCTTAGCTAGCGACAATGAGCAGTTCTTC.